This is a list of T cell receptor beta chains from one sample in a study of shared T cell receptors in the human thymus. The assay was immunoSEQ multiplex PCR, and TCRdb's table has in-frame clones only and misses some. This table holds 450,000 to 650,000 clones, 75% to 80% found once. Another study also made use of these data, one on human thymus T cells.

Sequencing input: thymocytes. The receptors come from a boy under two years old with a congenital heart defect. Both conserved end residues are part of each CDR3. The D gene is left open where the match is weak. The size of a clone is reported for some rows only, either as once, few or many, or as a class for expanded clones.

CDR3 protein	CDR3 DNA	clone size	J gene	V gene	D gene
CASSQIHRDTAYEQYF	TGCGCCAGCAGCCAAATACACCGGGACACTGCCTACGAGCAGTACTTC	NA	TRBJ2-7	TRBV4-1	NA
CASSLGLAAYEQYF	TGTGCCAGCAGCTTAGGATTAGCGGCCTACGAGCAGTACTTC	few	TRBJ2-7	TRBV7-2	NA
CASSEVRGQGEYGYTF	TGTGCCAGCAGTGAAGTTCGGGGACAGGGGGAATATGGCTACACCTTC	NA	TRBJ1-2	TRBV6-1	TRBD1
CASSRTGADNEKLFF	TGTGCCAGCAGCAGGACAGGGGCCGATAATGAAAAACTGTTTTTT	NA	TRBJ1-4	TRBV11-2	TRBD1
CSVDGTGALYQETQYF	TGCAGCGTTGATGGGACAGGGGCCCTGTACCAAGAGACCCAGTACTTC	NA	TRBJ2-5	TRBV29-1	TRBD1
CASSGTSGQEF	TGTGCCAGCAGTGGGACTAGCGGGCAGGAATTC	few	TRBJ2-7	TRBV6-5	TRBD2
CSVAETSGSGYEQYF	TGCAGCGTTGCCGAAACTAGCGGGAGCGGCTACGAGCAGTACTTC	NA	TRBJ2-7	TRBV29-1	TRBD2
CASSPTGREAEQFF	TGTGCCAGCAGCCCAACAGGCAGGGAGGCTGAGCAGTTCTTC	NA	TRBJ2-1	TRBV7-9	NA
CSVGSESKEKLFF	TGCAGCGTTGGGTCAGAATCGAAGGAAAAACTGTTTTTT	NA	TRBJ1-4	TRBV29-1	NA
CASAGGVDEQFF	TGTGCCAGCGCGGGAGGGGTCGATGAGCAGTTCTTC	NA	TRBJ2-1	TRBV7-9	TRBD2
CASRGRDRTQETQYF	TGTGCCAGCAGGGGCCGGGACAGGACCCAAGAGACCCAGTACTTC	NA	TRBJ2-5	TRBV28	TRBD1
CASSIGRGTSVNEQFF	TGTGCCAGTAGTATAGGTCGCGGGACCAGTGTAAATGAGCAGTTCTTC	few	TRBJ2-1	TRBV19	NA
CASSPRTSGYEQYF	TGTGCCAGCAGCCCCCGGACTAGCGGTTACGAGCAGTACTTC	NA	TRBJ2-7	TRBV9	TRBD2
CASSLEGAGGGDTQYF	TGTGCCAGCAGCCTCGAGGGGGCGGGAGGGGGAGATACGCAGTATTTT	NA	TRBJ2-3	TRBV11-2	TRBD2
CASSPARDTHNSPLHF	TGCGCCAGCAGCCCTGCCCGGGACACACATAATTCACCCCTCCACTTT	NA	TRBJ1-6	TRBV5-1	NA
CASSSYPGTGPYNEQFF	TGTGCCAGCAGTTCATACCCCGGGACAGGACCCTACAATGAGCAGTTCTTC	NA	TRBJ2-1	TRBV27	TRBD1
CATSRERAGTNYGYTF	TGTGCCACCAGCAGAGAAAGGGCAGGGACTAACTATGGCTACACCTTC	NA	TRBJ1-2	TRBV15	NA
CATRRGGTGELFF	TGTGCCACCAGGCGCGGGGGCACCGGGGAGCTGTTTTTT	NA	TRBJ2-2	TRBV15	TRBD2
CASSQGRGQPKGTEAFF	TGTGCCAGCAGCCAAGGAAGAGGACAGCCTAAGGGAACTGAAGCTTTCTTT	NA	TRBJ1-1	TRBV4-2	NA
CASSTHDRVGETSTDTQYF	TGTGCCAGCAGCACTCACGACAGGGTGGGTGAGACTAGCACAGATACGCAGTATTTT	NA	TRBJ2-3	TRBV7-9	TRBD1
CASSYSRDIDGYTF	TGTGCCAGCAGTTACTCACGGGACATAGATGGCTACACCTTC	once	TRBJ1-2	TRBV6-5	NA
CASSLSPFADTQYF	TGTGCCAGCAGTTTATCCCCCTTCGCAGATACGCAGTATTTT	NA	TRBJ2-3	TRBV27	NA